This is a list of T cell receptor beta chains from one sample in a study of cytomegalovirus exposure and HLA in healthy donors. The protocol was immunoSEQ multiplex PCR, while the TCRdb copy is restricted to in-frame clones and leaves out a portion. The sample holds about 69,000 clones, roughly 71% seen once. The material sequenced was PBMCs. The receptors here all came from a woman aged 60-75 years in good health and CMV-seropositive. The CDR3 runs from the conserved cysteine through the conserved F or W. A D gene is named only where the DNA matches it firmly. The listing skips clone size in some rows; elsewhere it reads once, few, many or a size class.

NA	TRBV27	TRBJ1-1	NA	TGTGCCAGCAGCCCCTTTCAGGTCCCCACTGAAGCTTTCTTT	CASSPFQVPTEAFF
NA	TRBV7-2	TRBJ1-2	NA	TGTGCCAGCAGCTCGTCCAGGGGCGGCTACACCTTC	CASSSSRGGYTF
once	TRBV7-2	TRBJ2-7	TRBD2	TGTGCCAGCAGCATAGGACTAGCGGGGAGCTACGAGCAGTACTTC	CASSIGLAGSYEQYF
NA	TRBV29-1	TRBJ1-4	NA	TGCAGCGTCTTTGGGGAGGGTAATGAAAAACTGTTTTTT	CSVFGEGNEKLFF
NA	TRBV30	TRBJ2-1	NA	TGTGCCTGCTTAGCGGTTACGCAGAATGAGCAGTTCTTC	CACLAVTQNEQFF
few	TRBV6-6	TRBJ2-7	TRBD1	TGTGCCAGCAGGAAAACCGGGACAGGGTACGAGCAGTACTTC	CASRKTGTGYEQYF
few	TRBV6-1	TRBJ1-4	NA	TGTGCCAGCAGTGAGGGGAAGGGAGGGACGTGGGCTAATGAAAAACTGTTTTTT	CASSEGKGGTWANEKLFF
NA	TRBV30	TRBJ1-5	NA	TGTGCCTGGAGTAACGACGGGAATCAGCCCCAGCATTTT	CAWSNDGNQPQHF
few	TRBV6-1	TRBJ1-1	NA	TGTGCCAGCAGTGAAGGGGTAGGGGCAGTGAACACTGAAGCTTTCTTT	CASSEGVGAVNTEAFF
NA	TRBV4-1	TRBJ1-1	NA	TGCGCCAGCAGCCAAGATGTGAGGACAGCGAACACTGAAGCTTTCTTT	CASSQDVRTANTEAFF
medium-sized	TRBV5-5	TRBJ1-4	NA	TGTGCCAGCAGCGGGATCGGGGGGCGAGGTGAAAAACTGTTTTTT	CASSGIGGRGEKLFF
NA	TRBV5-1	TRBJ2-1	TRBD2	TGCGCCAGCACCCCGACTAGCGGGGCCCACAATGAGCAGTTCTTC	CASTPTSGAHNEQFF
few	TRBV19	TRBJ1-5	NA	TGTGCCAGTAGTATTAGATCCGGTGGTGGGACACTTAATCAGCCCCAGCATTTT	CASSIRSGGGTLNQPQHF
NA	TRBV29-1	TRBJ1-1	NA	TGCAGCGTTCGCTCAAGAGGAGATCAGCAAGCTTTCTTT	CSVRSRGDQQAFF
NA	TRBV7-9	TRBJ1-2	TRBD1	TGTGCCAGCAGCTTAGCCGGGACAGGGGGCGGTGGCTACACCTTC	CASSLAGTGGGGYTF
NA	TRBV5-6	TRBJ2-1	NA	TGTGCCAGCAGCTCGACTTTAAGCTCCTACAATGAGCAGTTCTTC	CASSSTLSSYNEQFF
NA	TRBV4-1	TRBJ2-7	TRBD2	TGCGCCAGCAGCCTTCCTAGCGGGGCGCGGAACGAGCAGTACTTC	CASSLPSGARNEQYF
few	TRBV2	TRBJ2-1	NA	TGTGCCAGCTATCAGGGTTCCTACAATGAGCAGTTCTTC	CASYQGSYNEQFF
NA	TRBV6-1	TRBJ2-3	NA	TGTGCCAGCAGTGAACTCGGCCGCGGGGATACGCAGTATTTT	CASSELGRGDTQYF
once	TRBV12-5	TRBJ1-5	NA	TGTGCTAGTGCCCATGGAGGGGTTAGCAATCAGCCCCAGCATTTT	CASAHGGVSNQPQHF
NA	TRBV7-6	TRBJ2-7	NA	TGTGCCAGCAGCATATATACAGGTTACGAGCAGTACTTC	CASSIYTGYEQYF
NA	TRBV20-1	TRBJ2-5	NA	TGCAGTGCTAGACTCGAAGAGACCCAGTACTTC	CSARLEETQYF
NA	TRBV6-1	TRBJ1-5	TRBD1	TGTGCCAGCAGTCCTGAGACAGGGGGCGATCAGCCCCAGCATTTT	CASSPETGGDQPQHF
once	TRBV19	TRBJ1-2	TRBD1	TGTGCCAGTAGTCAACAGGGGGATAACTATGGCTACACCTTC	CASSQQGDNYGYTF
few	TRBV5-1	TRBJ2-5	TRBD1	TGCGCCAGCAGTATTCCGGGACAGGGCCCGTCCCAGTACTTC	CASSIPGQGPSQYF
NA	TRBV2	TRBJ2-7	TRBD1	TGTGCCAGCAGTAGGGACAGCTCCTACGAGCAGTACTTC	CASSRDSSYEQYF
NA	TRBV12-5	TRBJ2-1	NA	TGTGCTAGTGGTTTGGTACGCGCAGCGCAGAGCTCCTACAATGAGCAGTTCTTC	CASGLVRAAQSSYNEQFF
NA	TRBV5-6	TRBJ1-3	NA	TGTGCCAGCAGCTTACATCTTAGGGACAAAGGTGGAAACACCATATATTTT	CASSLHLRDKGGNTIYF